One and the same sample provided the 14 T cell receptor beta chains below, sequenced in a study of blood T cell repertoires in COVID-19. Data came from immunoSEQ multiplex PCR; TCRdb stores just in-frame clones and leaves some out. Here the sample spans 70,000 or so clones, 80% to 90% being singletons. Sequenced sample: peripheral blood. These receptors all come from a woman aged 18-30 years with acute or convalescent COVID-19.

This clone appeared once. The chain carries TRBV4-3 and TRBJ1-4; D is possibly TRBD1 (5 bases). The V gene lost 0 bases and the J gene lost 2 bases, with 16 bases spanning the gap. The germline CDR1 and CDR2 sequences are LGHNA and YSLEER. CDR3 length equals 18 residues. The CDR3 reads CASSQDVRGSVTNEKLFF. CDR3 nucleotides: TGCGCCAGCAGCCAAGATGTTAGGGGTTCCGTGACTAATGAAAAACTGTTTTTT.

The chain couples TRBV10-3 to TRBJ1-1, with no clear D. Per germline, CDR1 ENHRY and CDR2 SYGVKD. Trimming removed 3 bases at V and 7 bases at J, with 9 bases between. CDR3 length equals 12 residues. The CDR3 DNA follows: TGTGCCATCAGTGACCCCCAGCGTGAAGCTTTCTTT. Translating it yields CAISDPQREAFF.

The rearrangement links TRBV7-9 to TRBJ2-3, with TRBD2 matching 9 bases. Germline assignment: CDR1 SEHNR and CDR2 FQNEAQ (reference sequence). The V segment lost 3 bases and the J segment 5 bases; nucleotides outside the gene matches: 3. This CDR3 spans 14 amino acids. The CDR3 loop is CASSFPLAGDTQYF. CDR3 bases: TGTGCCAGCAGCTTCCCACTAGCGGGAGATACGCAGTATTTT.

V gene TRBV4-3 combines with J gene TRBJ1-3; no definite D call. Germline V gene sequence: CDR1 LGHNA, CDR2 YSLEER. The length of the CDR3 is 13 residues. V was clipped by 4 bases and J by 3 bases, with 7 bases between them. The CDR3 loop reads CASSLSGGNTIYF. DNA for the CDR3: TGCGCCAGCAGCCTGTCAGGTGGAAACACCATATATTTT.

The J gene is TRBJ2-2, the V gene TRBV4-3, with 7 nucleotides matching TRBD2. J was trimmed by 5 bases and V by 3 bases; bases with no gene match: 3. The CDR3 consists of 14 residues. Germline V gives CDR1 LGHNA, CDR2 YSLEER. This chain's CDR3 is CASSQLLATGELFF. The CDR3 DNA reads as TGCGCCAGCAGCCAGTTACTAGCGACCGGGGAGCTGTTTTTT.

The CDR3 loop is CASSLSGGVGDGYTF. DNA for the CDR3: TGTGCCAGCAGTCTCTCCGGGGGTGTAGGTGATGGCTACACCTTC. The chain uses TRBV6-5 and TRBJ1-2; D possibly corresponds to TRBD1 (5 bases). V lost 5 bases and J 6 bases, leaving 19 bases between the germline ends. Germline CDR1 reads MNHEY; CDR2 reads SVGAGI. The CDR3 has 15 amino acids.

The J gene is TRBJ2-7, the V gene TRBV2; weak D call: TRBD2 (5 bases). Trimming removed 7 bases at V and 2 bases at J, with 15 bases between. This CDR3 spans 14 amino acids. Germline V gene data show CDR1 as SNHLY and CDR2 as FYNNEI. CDR3 sequence: CASNRLLLTYEQYF. CDR3 nucleotide sequence: TGTGCCAGCAATCGACTACTCCTGACCTACGAGCAGTACTTC.

The V call is TRBV29-1, the J call TRBJ2-1; 12 bases align to TRBD2. After removal of 6 bases from V and 7 bases from J, the junction contained 10 bases not matched to a gene. The CDR3 is 15 amino acids. The germline V gene has CDR1 SQVTM and CDR2 ANQGSEA. The CDR3 region has the DNA TGCAGCGTCGGAACTAGCGGGGGGAGCGGGAATGAGCAGTTCTTC. Its translation is CSVGTSGGSGNEQFF.

V usage is TRBV27 and J usage is TRBJ2-2; D may be TRBD2 (5 bases). The germline V gene encodes CDR1 MNHEY and CDR2 SMNVEV (reference sequence). The CDR3 spans 12 residues. V was clipped by 6 bases and J by 6 bases, with 8 bases between them. The CDR3 DNA follows: TGTGCCAGCAGACCGGAGGCCGGGGAGCTGTTTTTT. It translates to CASRPEAGELFF.

In this sample, this clone turned up once. The gene calls are TRBV18 and TRBJ2-1; 7 bases line up with TRBD2. The CDR3 runs to 16 residues. Germline V lookup: CDR1 KGHSH, CDR2 LQKENI. V shed 5 bases and J 3 bases; nucleotides not matched to a gene: 10. Here the CDR3 reads CASSVTERGSYNEQFF. CDR3 coding DNA: TGTGCCAGCTCAGTGACAGAGCGGGGTAGCTACAATGAGCAGTTCTTC.

The rearrangement joins TRBV10-2 to TRBJ1-6; a possible D gene is TRBD1 (5 bases). V dropped 0 bases and J dropped 4 bases, with 13 bases sitting between them. Germline-derived CDR1 and CDR2 are WSHSY and SAAADI. The CDR3 loop spans 17 amino acids. Here the CDR3 reads CASSESIGAGYNSPLHF. The CDR3 DNA sequence: TGCGCCAGCAGTGAGTCGATTGGCGCAGGGTATAATTCACCCCTCCACTTT.

The V call is TRBV20-1, the J call TRBJ1-3, with 7 bases identical to TRBD1. Trimming cost V 3 bases and J 2 bases; bases outside gene matches: 4. The CDR3 is 14 amino acids. Germline V gene sequence: CDR1 DFQATT, CDR2 SNEGSKA (reference sequence). Here the CDR3 reads CSASSGGTGNTIYF. The CDR3 DNA is TGCAGTGCTAGTTCAGGGGGGACTGGAAACACCATATATTTT.

V gene TRBV3-1 (or the pseudogene TRBV3-2) combines with J gene TRBJ2-7; 7 bases are shared with TRBD1. The V gene's germline CDR1 is LGHDT and CDR2 YNNKEL (reference sequence). The CDR3 spans 14 residues. V lost 4 bases, J lost 3 bases, and 6 bases stayed unmatched. The CDR3 spells CASSRRDRNYEQYF. DNA of the CDR3: TGTGCCAGCAGCCGACGGGACAGAAACTACGAGCAGTACTTC.

The chain combines TRBV29-1 with TRBJ2-1, with D tentatively TRBD1 (5 bases). The CDR3 length is 14 residues. In germline, CDR1 is SQVTM, CDR2 ANQGSEA. V was pared by 5 bases and J by 9 bases, with 20 bases between. CDR3 sequence (DNA): TGCAGCGTTTCCCAACGTAGCCAGGGCGGTGAGCAGTTCTTC. Its translation: CSVSQRSQGGEQFF.